Described below is a single TCR beta chain sequence and its context. This CDR3 is 15 amino acids long. Germline lookup yields CDR1 LGHNA and CDR2 YNFKEQ. Trimming stripped 0 bases from V and 4 bases from J, with 12 bases between. This record comes from a study of early T cells in non-severe SARS-CoV-2 infection. Study background: Sequencing targeted bulk RNA from unsorted whole blood, leaving chains unpaired.

Tagging with unique molecular identifiers was applied to individual cDNA molecules. TCRdb passed the 5' RACE reads through MiXCR, listing each CDR3 protein once. Here the sample spans some 54,000 distinct CDR3 sequences, 9.5% to 12% being singletons. The chain combines TRBV4-2 with TRBJ1-2; D is unresolved. The TCR originated in an adult who was a healthcare worker with PCR-confirmed SARS-CoV-2 infection or an uninfected control (not recorded which). The specimen sequenced was whole blood. CDR3 in amino acids: CASSQDGQVSYGYTF. DNA for the CDR3: TGTGCCAGCAGCCAAGATGGCCAGGTTAGCTATGGCTACACCTTC.